The text below deals with one T cell receptor beta chain. This CDR3 is built from 12 residues. Trimming cost V 6 bases and J 5 bases, with 9 bases left between them. The sample belongs to a study of blood T cell repertoires in COVID-19. Turning to the study itself: Specimens from acute and convalescent COVID-19 originated in the United States, Italy and Spain. The analysed material was cDNA or gDNA that came from T cells, B-cell-depleted T cells, or PBMCs.

In the original processing: By means of reference gene primer amplification, nucleated cell counts were estimated. Some clones are missing from TCRdb's copy, which holds only in-frame ones; the method was immunoSEQ multiplex PCR. The V and J calls and the clone size are those of that table, but D and trimming were determined from the DNA. In the table there are under 350,000 clones, approximately 85% of which are singletons. The V gene is TRBV12-3 or TRBV12-4, the J gene TRBJ2-3; no firm D call. The TCR comes from a human donor in a cohort sampled during active COVID-19. The sequenced sample was peripheral blood. This chain's CDR3 is CASSQHKDTQYF. In DNA form, the CDR3 reads TGTGCCAGCAGCCAACACAAAGATACGCAGTATTTT.